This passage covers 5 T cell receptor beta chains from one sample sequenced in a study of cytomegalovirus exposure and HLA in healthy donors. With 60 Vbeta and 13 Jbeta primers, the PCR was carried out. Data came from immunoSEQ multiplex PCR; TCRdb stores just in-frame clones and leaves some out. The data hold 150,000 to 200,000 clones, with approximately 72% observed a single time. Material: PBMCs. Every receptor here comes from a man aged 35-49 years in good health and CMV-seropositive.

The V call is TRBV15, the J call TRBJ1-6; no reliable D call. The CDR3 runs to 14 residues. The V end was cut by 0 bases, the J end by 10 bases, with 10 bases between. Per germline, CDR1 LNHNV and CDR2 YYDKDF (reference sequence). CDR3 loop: CATSRDLRGSPLHF. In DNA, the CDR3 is TGTGCCACCAGCAGAGATCTCCGGGGATCACCCCTCCACTTT.

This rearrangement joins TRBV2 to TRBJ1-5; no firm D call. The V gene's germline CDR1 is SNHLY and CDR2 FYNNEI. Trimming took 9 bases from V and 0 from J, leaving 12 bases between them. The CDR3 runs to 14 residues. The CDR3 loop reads CASYGDSSNQPQHF. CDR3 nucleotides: TGTGCCAGTTACGGAGACTCTAGCAATCAGCCCCAGCATTTT.

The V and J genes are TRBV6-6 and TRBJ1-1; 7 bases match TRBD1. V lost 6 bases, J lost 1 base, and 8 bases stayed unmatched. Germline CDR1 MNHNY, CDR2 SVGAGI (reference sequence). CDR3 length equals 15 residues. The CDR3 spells CASSWGQLGNTEAFF. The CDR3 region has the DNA TGTGCCAGCAGCTGGGGACAGCTCGGGAACACTGAAGCTTTCTTT.

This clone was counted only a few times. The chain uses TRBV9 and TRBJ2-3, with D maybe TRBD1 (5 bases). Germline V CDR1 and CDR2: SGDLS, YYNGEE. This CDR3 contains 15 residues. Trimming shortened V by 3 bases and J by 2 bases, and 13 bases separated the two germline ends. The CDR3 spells CASSALDTYTDTQYF. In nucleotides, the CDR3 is TGTGCCAGCAGCGCTCTGGACACTTACACAGATACGCAGTATTTT.

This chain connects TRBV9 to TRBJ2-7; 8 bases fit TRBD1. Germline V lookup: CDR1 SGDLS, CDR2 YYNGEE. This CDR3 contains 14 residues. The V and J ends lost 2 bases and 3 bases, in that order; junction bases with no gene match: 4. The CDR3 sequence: CASSVTGQVYEQYF. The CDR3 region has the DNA TGTGCCAGCAGCGTTACGGGACAGGTCTACGAGCAGTACTTC.